Presented here are 21 T cell receptor beta chains from one specimen sequenced in a study of tumor-infiltrating lymphocytes in primary liver carcinoma (dated by TCRdb to 2016 to 2017). Sequenced on an Illumina HiSeq 2500. Using a constant-region primer and ProtoScript II reverse transcriptase, TCRbeta-specific cDNA was reverse-transcribed from around 500 ng total RNA. Construction of the TCRbeta libraries relied on three nested rounds of multiplex PCR, following a slightly modified ARM-PCR procedure. The first two PCR rounds used multiplex TRBV1-TRBV30 forward primers with a Cbeta reverse primer, each for roughly 10 cycles. The raw public data were reprocessed by TCRdb itself: fastp quality trimming at Q25, MiXCR clonotype calling, in-frame beta chains only. Rows are combined by CDR3 protein, so each entry shows the most common genes and DNA. In all, the sample holds 65,000 to 80,000 distinct CDR3 sequences, and 55% to 75% of those were seen once. Around a quarter of the sample belongs to the ten largest clones.

Without any cell sorting, total RNA and DNA were co-extracted from about 20-30 mg of bulk tissue using the AllPrep DNA/RNA mini kit. The sample taken for sequencing was liver tumor tissue from sampling region 4. The meaning of the sample's cell subset or site label: tumor region T4, right-lateral pole. The receptors derive from a man in his forties with primary liver carcinoma and hepatitis B virus infection.

A note on this clonotype: The CDR3 does not close with the conserved phenylalanine or tryptophan, likely indicating a read error. No DNA is shown, since the ends of the CDR3 on it are uncertain; the CDR3 is the one TCRdb lists. This chain joins TRBV13 and TRBJ2-3; the table calls TRBD1, which could not be checked here. Including both end residues, the CDR3 is 15 amino acids long. Germline CDR1 and CDR2: PRHDT and FYEKMQ (reference sequence). The CDR3 region is CANSLGQKYGGTQYL.

Of note for this clonotype: One end of the junction fails to match germline, which may point to a read error. V gene TRBV11-2 combines with J gene TRBJ2-1; tentatively, D is TRBD2 (6 bases). Germline V gene lookup returns CDR1 SGHAT and CDR2 FQNNGV. CDR3 length: 14 amino acids. CDR3 region: CASSSAGPRSERSF. Here the CDR3 DNA reads TGTGCCAGCAGTTCAGCGGGCCCTAGGAGTGAGCGGTCCTTC.

This chain joins TRBV2 and TRBJ1-1, with D hard to call. Trimming took 11 bases from V and 8 from J, leaving 18 bases between them. CDR3 length: 12 amino acids. Germline CDR1 SNHLY, CDR2 FYNNEI. CDR3 in amino acids: CAGNPRDWEAFF. The DNA for the CDR3 is TGTGCCGGCAACCCACGAGATTGGGAAGCTTTCTTT.

This clonotype was counted ten times or more. J is TRBJ2-1 and V is TRBV6-5; the D gene is possibly TRBD2 (5 bases). The length of the CDR3 is 12 residues. Looked up from germline, CDR1 is MNHEY and CDR2 is SVGAGI. V was clipped by 4 bases and J by 9 bases, with 10 bases between them. In nucleotides, the CDR3 is TGTGCCAGCAGTTTGGTAGGAGGTGAGCAGTTCTTC. Its translation: CASSLVGGEQFF.

Concerning this clonotype: The junction shows a germline mismatch at one end, possibly a read error. The rearrangement links TRBV7-8 to TRBJ2-7; D is possibly TRBD1 (6 bases). This CDR3 region has 16 residues. Per the germline V gene, CDR1 is SGHVS and CDR2 is FQNEAQ. The CDR3 sequence is CASSTGSGTLTYVQYF. The DNA for the CDR3 is TGTGCCAGCAGCACAGGCTCCGGGACACTTACCTACGTGCAGTACTTC.

The chain recombines TRBV12-3 or TRBV12-4 with TRBJ2-1; no reliable D call. The CDR3 has 12 residues. V lost 2 bases and J 15 bases, leaving 14 bases between the germline ends. CDR3 loop: CASSLPTIERFF. The CDR3 DNA sequence: TGTGCCAGCAGTTTACCGACCATTGAACGGTTCTTC.

For this clonotype: Possible read error: a much larger clone is one base away. The chain joins TRBV28 to TRBJ2-7, with D tentatively TRBD1 or TRBD2 (6 bases each). This CDR3 has 17 residues. The V gene's germline CDR1 is MDHEN and CDR2 SYDVKM. The V end was cut by 10 bases, the J end by 1 base, with 26 bases between. CDR3 nucleotides: TGTGCCATCCTCATGACGGGGGCCCCAGATGATTCCTACGAGCAGTACTTC. Its translation: CAILMTGAPDDSYEQYF.

The chain links TRBV11-1 to TRBJ2-1, with 9 bases identical to TRBD2. The V and J ends lost 6 bases and 5 bases, in that order; junction bases with no gene match: 14. The germline CDR1 and CDR2 sequences are SGHAT and FQDESV (reference sequence). This CDR3 has 17 residues. Here the CDR3 reads CASRLGVAGEVNNEQFF. The CDR3, as DNA: TGTGCCAGCAGACTGGGAGTAGCGGGAGAAGTTAACAATGAGCAGTTCTTC.

Note on this clonotype: A single base separates this from a much larger clone, so it may be a read error. The chain employs TRBV28 and TRBJ1-1; no definite D call. Germline CDR1 MDHEN, CDR2 SYDVKM. V was trimmed by 11 bases and J by 1 base, leaving 11 bases between them. This CDR3 region has 12 residues. DNA of the CDR3: TGTGCCGGCTTCTCGGGGAACACTGAAGCTTTCTTT. Its translation: CAGFSGNTEAFF. Based on the CDR3 plus reference TRBV28 and TRBJ1-1, the full variable domain is DVKVTQSSRYLVKRTGEKVFLECVQDMDHENMFWYRQDPGLGLRLIYFSYDVKMKEKGDIPEGYSVSREKKERFSLILESASTNQTSMYLCAGFSGNTEAFFGQGTRLTVV.

This clonotype occurred once. V is TRBV19 and J is TRBJ1-4; D call uncertain. This CDR3 has 12 amino acids. In germline, CDR1 is LNHDA, CDR2 SQIVND (reference sequence). In nucleotides, the CDR3 is TGTAGCAGTAGTCTGACTCTTGAAAAACTGTTTTTT. It translates to CSSSLTLEKLFF.

Note on this clonotype: A much larger clone lies a single base off, so this may be a read error. The chain links TRBV29-1 to TRBJ2-2; possibly TRBD2 for D (6 bases). The germline gives CDR1 SQVTM, CDR2 ANQGSEA. The CDR3 is 11 amino acids. As DNA, the CDR3 is TGCAGCTCCACGGATGCCGGGGGGCTGTTTTTT. Translating it yields CSSTDAGGLFF.

This clonotype came up a few times. The J gene is TRBJ1-5, the V gene TRBV19; D may be TRBD1 (5 bases). This CDR3 is 15 amino acids long. The germline CDR1 and CDR2 sequences are LNHDA and SQIVND (reference sequence). Between the trimmed V and J ends, which lost 4 bases and 3 bases, there was a span of 13 bases. As DNA, the CDR3 is TGTGCCAGTAGTAACCTGGGGCGGAACAATCAGCCCCAGCATTTT. Amino acid sequence: CASSNLGRNNQPQHF.

To note about this clonotype: A much larger clonotype is one base distant, so this may be a read error. The J gene is TRBJ1-6, the V gene TRBV28; 7 nucleotides line up with TRBD1. This CDR3 is built from 12 residues. The germline V gene has CDR1 MDHEN and CDR2 SYDVKM. The CDR3, as DNA: TGTGCCAGCAGGTACAGGGGTTCACTCCTCCACTTT. Translating it yields CASRYRGSLLHF.

This clonotype was recorded many times. The chain combines TRBV6-5 with TRBJ2-3; TRBD2 matches 7 bases. After removal of 2 bases from V and 3 bases from J, the junction contained 2 bases not matched to a gene. The CDR3 spans 14 residues. Germline CDR1 and CDR2: MNHEY and SVGAGI. CDR3 DNA sequence: TGTGCCAGCAGTTACGACGGGAGGACAGATACGCAGTATTTT. Protein sequence: CASSYDGRTDTQYF.

Concerning this clonotype: This could be a read error, since a much larger clone is one nucleotide away. The chain joins TRBV7-9 to TRBJ1-1; D gene ambiguous. The CDR3 has 13 residues. Germline CDR1 reads SEHNR; CDR2 reads FQNEAQ (reference sequence). As DNA, the CDR3 is TGTGCCATCAGCTTAGTGGAGGGTACACAAGCTTTCTTT. Its translation: CAISLVEGTQAFF.

To note about this clonotype: The junction does not match germline at one end; this may be a read error. The J gene is TRBJ2-1, the V gene TRBV6-5; D is possibly TRBD1 (6 bases). CDR3 size: 14 residues. CDR1 and CDR2 from the germline V gene are MNHEY and SVGAGI. CDR3 amino acids: CVSGWQGRGNEQFF. The CDR3 nucleotides read TGTGTCAGCGGTTGGCAGGGCAGGGGCAATGAGCAGTTCTTC.

The sample holds one count of this clonotype. At one end, the junction sequence differs from germline, possibly due to a read error. The chain recombines TRBV12-3 or TRBV12-4 with TRBJ2-5; D possibly corresponds to TRBD2 (6 bases). The CDR3 is 11 amino acids. DNA for the CDR3: TGTGCCAGCACTTCGGGGGTTAGCGCCTTCTTC. Amino acids: CASTSGVSAFF.

This clonotype was counted many times. The J gene is TRBJ1-6, the V gene TRBV4-1; D is undetermined. This CDR3 has 15 residues. Trimming took off 4 bases at V and 0 bases at J, with 7 bases between the two ends. In germline, CDR1 is MGHRA, CDR2 YSYEKL. CDR3 in amino acids: CASSPVISYNSPLHF. The CDR3 region has the DNA TGCGCCAGCAGCCCGGTTATCTCCTATAATTCACCCCTCCACTTT.

This clonotype was recorded many times. V gene TRBV29-1 combines with J gene TRBJ2-6; D is possibly TRBD2 (5 bases). The CDR3 sequence is 14 residues long. V lost 5 bases and J lost 1, with 9 bases in between. Germline V gene data show CDR1 as SQVTM and CDR2 as ANQGSEA. CDR3 loop: CSVRRTSGANVLTF. The CDR3 bases are TGCAGCGTTCGTAGGACTTCTGGGGCCAACGTCCTGACTTTC. The complete variable domain, with remaining parts taken from reference TRBV29-1 and TRBJ2-6, reads SAVISQKPSRDICQRGTSLTIQCQVDSQVTMMFWYRQQPGQSLTLIATANQGSEATYESGFVIDKFPISRPNLTFSTLTVSNMSPEDSSIYLCSVRRTSGANVLTFGAGSRLTVL.

On this clonotype itself: As the CDR3 is not closed by the conserved phenylalanine or tryptophan, this likely results from a read error. The chain links TRBV29-1 to TRBJ1-1; 8 bases fit TRBD1. With 4 bases clipped from V and 7 bases from J, the junction kept 8 bases outside the gene matches. The CDR3 contains 13 residues. Germline lookup yields CDR1 SQVTM and CDR2 ANQGSEA. CDR3 sequence reads: CSVALTGANEAFL. The CDR3 nucleotides are TGCAGCGTTGCCCTGACAGGGGCGAATGAAGCTTTCCTT.

A word on this clonotype: One end of the junction does not line up with germline, which may come from a read error. The chain couples TRBV11-2 to TRBJ2-1; 12 positions match TRBD2. The CDR3 contains 16 residues. Germline V gives CDR1 SGHAT, CDR2 FQNNGV. CDR3 sequence: CANSYRLAGDFNEQFF. CDR3 nucleotides: TGTGCCAACAGCTATCGACTAGCGGGAGATTTCAATGAACAGTTCTTC.